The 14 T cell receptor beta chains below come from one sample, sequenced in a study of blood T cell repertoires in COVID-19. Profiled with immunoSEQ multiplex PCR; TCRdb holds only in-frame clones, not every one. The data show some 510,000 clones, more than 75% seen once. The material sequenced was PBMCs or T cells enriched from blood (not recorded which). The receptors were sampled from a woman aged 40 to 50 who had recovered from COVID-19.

The DNA of the CDR3 is TGTGCCAGCAGTGCGCATCTAGCGGGAGTGGGTAATGAGCAGTTCTTC. Translating it yields CASSAHLAGVGNEQFF. The rearrangement joins TRBV2 to TRBJ2-1; 10 positions agree with TRBD2. The CDR3 sequence is 16 residues long. Germline V gives CDR1 SNHLY, CDR2 FYNNEI. With V trimmed by 4 bases and J by 7 bases, 10 bases remained unmatched.

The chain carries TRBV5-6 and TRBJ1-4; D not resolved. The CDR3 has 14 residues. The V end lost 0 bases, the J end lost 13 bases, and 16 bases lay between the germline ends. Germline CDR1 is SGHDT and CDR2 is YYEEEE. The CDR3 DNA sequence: TGTGCCAGCAGCTTGGAGGGAGTGCTGGGTTTACTGTTTTTT. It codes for CASSLEGVLGLLFF.

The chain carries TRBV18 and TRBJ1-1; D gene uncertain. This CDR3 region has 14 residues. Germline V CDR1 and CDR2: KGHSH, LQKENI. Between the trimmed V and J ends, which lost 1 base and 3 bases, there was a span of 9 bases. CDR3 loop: CASSPLLTDTEAFF. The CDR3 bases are TGTGCCAGCTCACCACTTCTTACAGACACTGAAGCTTTCTTT.

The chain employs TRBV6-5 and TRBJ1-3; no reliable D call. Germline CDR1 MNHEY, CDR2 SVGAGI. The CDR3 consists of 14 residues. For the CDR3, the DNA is TGTGCAACGTGGCGGGGTGGCCCTGGAAACACCATATATTTT. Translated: CATWRGGPGNTIYF.

The CDR3 spells CAWSVGRGSSPLHF. The CDR3 DNA reads as TGTGCCTGGAGTGTAGGGAGAGGATCCTCACCCCTCCACTTT. The chain joins TRBV30 to TRBJ1-6; D is undetermined. The germline V gene encodes CDR1 GTSNPN and CDR2 SVGIG (reference sequence). Trimming cost V 0 bases and J 10 bases, with 13 bases left between them. This CDR3 has 14 amino acids.

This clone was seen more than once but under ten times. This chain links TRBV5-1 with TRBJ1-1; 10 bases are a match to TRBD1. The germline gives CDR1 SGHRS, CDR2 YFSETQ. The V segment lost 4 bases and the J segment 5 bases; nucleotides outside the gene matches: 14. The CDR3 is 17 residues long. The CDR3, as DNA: TGCGCCAGCAGCCAACGACAGGGGGCGCGAGCTGGGACTGAAGCTTTCTTT. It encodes CASSQRQGARAGTEAFF.

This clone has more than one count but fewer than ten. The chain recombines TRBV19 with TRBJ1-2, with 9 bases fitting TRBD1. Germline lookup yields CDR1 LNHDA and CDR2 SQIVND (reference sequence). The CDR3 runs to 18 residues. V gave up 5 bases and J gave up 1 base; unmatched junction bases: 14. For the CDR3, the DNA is TGTGCCAGTAGTCCCCCGGTGGGAACAGGGGGCAATAACTATGGCTACACCTTC. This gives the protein CASSPPVGTGGNNYGYTF.

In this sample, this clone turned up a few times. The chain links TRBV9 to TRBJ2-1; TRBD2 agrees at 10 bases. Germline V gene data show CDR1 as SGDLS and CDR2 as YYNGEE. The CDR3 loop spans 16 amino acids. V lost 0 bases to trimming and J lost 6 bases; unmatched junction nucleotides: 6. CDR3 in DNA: TGTGCCAGCAGCGTAGGGGGGAGCGGGAGGGTCAATGAGCAGTTCTTC. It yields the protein CASSVGGSGRVNEQFF.

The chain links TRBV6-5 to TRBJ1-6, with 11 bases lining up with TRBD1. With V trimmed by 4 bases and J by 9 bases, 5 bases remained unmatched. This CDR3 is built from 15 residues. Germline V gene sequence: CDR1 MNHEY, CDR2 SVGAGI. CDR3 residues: CASSLGTGGFSPLHF. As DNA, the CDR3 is TGTGCCAGCAGTTTAGGGACAGGGGGATTTTCACCCCTCCACTTT.

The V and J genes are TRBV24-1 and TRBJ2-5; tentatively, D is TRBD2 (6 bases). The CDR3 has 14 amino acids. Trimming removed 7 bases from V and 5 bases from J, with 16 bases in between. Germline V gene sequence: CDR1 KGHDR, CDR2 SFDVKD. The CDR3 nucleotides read TGTGCCACCAGAAAGTTGTCGGAGGGGGAGACCCAGTACTTC. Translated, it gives CATRKLSEGETQYF.

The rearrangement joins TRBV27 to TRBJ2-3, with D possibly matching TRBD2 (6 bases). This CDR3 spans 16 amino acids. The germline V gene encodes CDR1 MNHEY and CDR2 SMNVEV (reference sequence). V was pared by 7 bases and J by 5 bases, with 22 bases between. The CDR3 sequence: CASTFLGDFLGDTQYF. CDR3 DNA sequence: TGTGCCAGCACCTTTTTGGGGGACTTTCTTGGAGATACGCAGTATTTT.

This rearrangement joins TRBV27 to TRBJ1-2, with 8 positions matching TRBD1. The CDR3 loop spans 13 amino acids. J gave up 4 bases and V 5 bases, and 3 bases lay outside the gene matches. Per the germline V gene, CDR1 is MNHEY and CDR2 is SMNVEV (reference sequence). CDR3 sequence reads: CASSKGQGYGYTF. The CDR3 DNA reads TGTGCCAGCAGTAAAGGACAGGGCTATGGCTACACCTTC.

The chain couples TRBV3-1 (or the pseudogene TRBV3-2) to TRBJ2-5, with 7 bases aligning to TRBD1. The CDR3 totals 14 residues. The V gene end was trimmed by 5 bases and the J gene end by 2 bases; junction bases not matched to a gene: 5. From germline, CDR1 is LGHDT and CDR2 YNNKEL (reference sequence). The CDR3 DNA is TGTGCCAGCAGCTGGACAGGAGAACAAGAGACCCAGTACTTC. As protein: CASSWTGEQETQYF.

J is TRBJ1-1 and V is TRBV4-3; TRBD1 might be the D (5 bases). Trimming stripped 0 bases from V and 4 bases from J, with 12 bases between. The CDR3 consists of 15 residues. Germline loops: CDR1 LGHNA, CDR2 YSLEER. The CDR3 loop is CASSQDFSQGTEAFF. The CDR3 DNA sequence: TGCGCCAGCAGCCAAGATTTTAGCCAGGGCACTGAAGCTTTCTTT.